A single sample gave rise to the 5 T cell receptor beta chains below, sequenced in a study of T cell changes during pregnancy in multiple sclerosis. Sequenced by immunoSEQ multiplex PCR; TCRdb stores in-frame clones only, minus some. The sample holds some 28,000 clones; 85% to 95% are singletons and the top ten take 6.2%. The sample consisted of CD8+ T cells from peripheral blood mononuclear cells, taken before pregnancy. The receptors stem from a female donor with multiple sclerosis, enrolled in a pregnancy study.

The chain is built from TRBV2 and TRBJ2-7; 11 bases match TRBD1. The CDR3 has 16 amino acids. V was clipped by 7 bases and J by 5 bases; unmatched bases: 13. CDR1 and CDR2 (germline): SNHLY, FYNNEI. CDR3 sequence reads: CASMGNRDRGSDEQYF. CDR3 DNA sequence: TGTGCCAGCATGGGGAATCGGGACAGGGGGAGCGACGAGCAGTACTTC.

This clone is a singleton in its sample. The chain's CDR3 is CASSDLSSQPQHF. DNA for the CDR3: TGTGCCAGCAGTGATTTATCGAGTCAGCCCCAGCATTTT. The chain has TRBV2 and TRBJ1-5; D not certain. The CDR3 totals 13 residues. Trimming removed 3 bases at V and 6 bases at J, with 9 bases between. Germline CDR1 reads SNHLY; CDR2 reads FYNNEI.

The chain uses TRBV19 and TRBJ1-2; 7 bases fit TRBD1. Losses at the gene ends were 7 bases for V and 1 base for J; bases not matched to a gene: 12. Germline V gene data show CDR1 as LNHDA and CDR2 as SQIVND (reference sequence). The CDR3 spans 16 residues. Here the CDR3 DNA reads TGTGCCAGTAATGAACCACAGGGGATAGGTAACTATGGCTACACCTTC. Translated, it gives CASNEPQGIGNYGYTF.

The chain employs TRBV5-4 and TRBJ2-7; 11 positions agree with TRBD2. The V gene's germline CDR1 is SGHNT and CDR2 YYREEE (reference sequence). CDR3 length: 15 residues. V lost 2 bases to trimming and J lost 3 bases; unmatched junction nucleotides: 4. The CDR3 region is CASSLRLAGIYEQYF. Here the CDR3 DNA reads TGTGCCAGCAGCTTAAGACTAGCGGGAATCTACGAGCAGTACTTC.

The rearrangement joins TRBV7-6 to TRBJ2-3; a weak D match, TRBD2 (5 bases). The CDR3 totals 14 residues. The V and J ends lost 2 bases and 2 bases respectively, with 8 bases between them. Per the germline V gene, CDR1 is SGHVS and CDR2 is FNYEAQ. CDR3 DNA sequence: TGTGCCAGCAGCTTAAGCGGAGTCACAGATACGCAGTATTTT. Translation: CASSLSGVTDTQYF.